The TCR beta chain described here comes from a study of post-analysis software for immune sequencing data. Study-wide context: Disease courses included relapsing-remitting, secondary progressive and progressive-relapsing multiple sclerosis. Overall study findings and caveats: Relative to controls, patients with multiple sclerosis showed significantly lower normalized Chao1 diversity. By F measure, strong co-clustering occurred among samples prepared in the same batch. Five or six TRBV segments, TRBV5-6, TRBV5-1 and TRBV20-1 among them, were found more frequent in patients than controls.

As regards this clonotype: Its antigen remains unidentified.

The CDR3 totals 14 residues. V lost 3 bases to trimming and J lost 2 bases, with 10 bases between them. CDR1 is SGHVS and CDR2 is FQNEAQ in the germline V gene. Researchers reported that TCR beta cDNA libraries carried unique molecular identifiers. The authors obtained some 500,000 cDNA molecules from roughly 1 to 10 million T cells. TCRdb re-analysed the PCR reads in MiXCR, keeping a single row per CDR3 protein. The sample carries about 540,000 distinct CDR3 sequences, around 34% recorded once. The chain uses TRBV7-8 and TRBJ2-5; D is undetermined. This receptor was taken from a girl under 18 with multiple sclerosis. Specimen: blood. The CDR3 loop reads CASSFLTSQETQYF. CDR3 coding DNA: TGTGCCAGCAGCTTCTTGACATCACAAGAGACCCAGTACTTC.